This TCR beta chain was captured by sequencing in a study of T cell responses to AZD1222 COVID-19 vaccine. Assay: immunoSEQ multiplex PCR; the TCRdb copy retains only in-frame clones and omits some. The sample contains about 61,000 clones, roughly four fifths of which appear only once. The CDR3 contains 14 residues. V trimming: 7 bases; J trimming: 1 base; junction bases outside the gene matches: 6. From germline, CDR1 is SQVTM and CDR2 ANQGSEA. Study results and limitations: White British ancestry dominated among donors, who included more females, and clonal diversity was possibly underestimated.

Points on this clone: Its antigen is still unknown.

This receptor was identified in an adult who received the AZD1222 COVID-19 vaccine. Sequenced material: peripheral blood, taken 28 days after the second AZD1222 dose. The chain joins TRBV29-1 to TRBJ2-3; 9 positions agree with TRBD1. The CDR3 DNA sequence: TGCAGCGCTAAACAGGGGGCGGGCACAGATACGCAGTATTTT. Translated, it gives CSAKQGAGTDTQYF.